The 19 T cell receptor beta chains below all came from one sample that was sequenced in a study of tissue T cells after allogeneic stem cell transplantation. Time point given: mouse harvest day 7 after allogeneic transplant. Tail vein injection delivered 10^7 T-cell-depleted bone marrow cells and 10^6 splenic CD5+ T cells. Assay: immunoSEQ multiplex PCR; the TCRdb copy retains only in-frame clones and omits some. This sample has around 10,000 clones, with 30% to 40% found just once. Sequencing input: skin. These receptors originate from a female BALB/c mouse given C57BL/6 T cells with graft-versus-host disease after an allogeneic hematopoietic cell transplant.

Note on this clone: The listed genes are named as in mouse. Read sequence stops 1 residue before the CDR3 end, and the germline J gene provides the missing end. The chain employs TRBV29 and TRBJ1-6, with TRBD1 matching 7 bases. TRBJ1-6 belongs to the ORF category, with a function that is uncertain. This CDR3 region has 14 residues. In germline, CDR1 is MSHET, CDR2 SYDVDS. V lost 4 bases and J lost 4; bases outside the gene matches: 1. The CDR3 sequence is CASSSGQYNSPLYF. The covered CDR3 bases are TGTGCTAGCAGTTCGGGACAGTATAATTCGCCCCTCTAC.

Remarks on this clone: Gene names and germline refer to mouse. The sequence runs out 1 residue before the end of the CDR3; the remainder is reconstructed from the germline J gene. The chain joins TRBV3 to TRBJ2-2; TRBD2 aligns across 12 bases. The V gene end was trimmed by 4 bases and the J gene end by 0 bases; junction bases not matched to a gene: 3. The CDR3 is 17 residues long. The germline gives CDR1 SNHLY, CDR2 FYNGKV (reference sequence). The CDR3 protein is CASSSGLGGANTGQLYF. The CDR3 bases that were read are TGTGCCAGCAGCTCGGGACTGGGGGGTGCAAACACCGGGCAGCTCTAC.

This clone was found a few times. Gene and germline names: mouse. The read ends 1 residue shy of where the CDR3 ends; the end is completed using the germline J gene. The chain employs TRBV2 and TRBJ1-3; weak D call: TRBD1 (5 bases). The CDR3 runs 17 residues. CDR1 and CDR2 from the germline V gene are LGHNA and YSYQKL. Trimming left V 0 bases short and J 0 bases short, with 12 bases between. CDR3 DNA (partial): TGTGCCAGCAGCCAAGACCTACAGGTCTATTCTGGAAATACGCTCTAT. Its translation is CASSQDLQVYSGNTLY. In full, the CDR3 is CASSQDLQVYSGNTLYF.

Concerning this clone itself: Gene names follow the mouse nomenclature. The observed sequence ends 1 residue before the CDR3 terminus, with the missing tail filled in from the germline J gene. The chain carries TRBV5 and TRBJ2-5, with 8 bases matching TRBD2. Germline V gene data show CDR1 as LGHNA and CDR2 as YNLKQL (reference sequence). Losses at the gene ends were 0 bases for V and 1 base for J; bases not matched to a gene: 0. The CDR3 consists of 15 residues. The CDR3 spells CASSQDGGDQDTQYF. CDR3 DNA, as far as it was read: TGTGCCAGCAGCCAAGATGGGGGGGACCAAGACACCCAGTAC.

Of note for this clone: The gene symbols are mouse symbols. The sequence runs out 1 residue before the end of the CDR3; the remainder is reconstructed from the germline J gene. The V gene is TRBV12-1, the J gene TRBJ2-5, with no clear D. Germline-derived CDR1 and CDR2 are SGHSN and HYEKVE. V was shortened by 0 bases and J by 1 base, with 10 bases between the two germline ends. The CDR3 length is 15 residues. The CDR3 DNA, read in part, is TGTGCCAGCTCTCTCGGGCACCCGTACCAAGACACCCAGTAC. Its translation: CASSLGHPYQDTQY. The complete CDR3 sequence is CASSLGHPYQDTQYF.

Comment on this clone: The gene names given are mouse names. The read halts 1 residue ahead of the CDR3 end, with the missing end drawn from the germline J gene. The chain links TRBV3 to TRBJ2-7; the match to TRBD2 covers 8 bases. V was clipped by 0 bases and J by 3 bases; unmatched bases: 1. Germline CDR1 reads SNHLY; CDR2 reads FYNGKV (reference sequence). This CDR3 is 14 amino acids long. The chain's CDR3 is CASSLAGGDYEQYF. CDR3 bases read: TGTGCCAGCAGCTTAGCTGGGGGGGACTATGAACAGTAC.

About this clone itself: Gene names and germline match the mouse. The sequence runs out 1 residue before the end of the CDR3; the remainder is reconstructed from the germline J gene. The gene calls are TRBV23 and TRBJ2-3; the DNA was not compared with TRBD1, the D call given in the table. This CDR3 has 13 residues. Germline CDR1 reads KGHTA; CDR2 reads FQNQQP. CDR3 protein: CSSSHRGAETLYF. CDR3 DNA (partial): TGCTCCAGCAGCCACAGGGGAGCAGAAACGCTGTAT.

By share of the sample, this clone is medium-sized. Mouse names are used for the genes. The CDR3 goes on 1 residue after the read ends, and that part is filled in from the germline J gene. This chain uses TRBV26 with TRBJ1-2; D is ambiguous. The CDR3 has 13 amino acids. V was pared by 3 bases and J by 0 bases, with 5 bases between. Germline-derived CDR1 and CDR2 are KGHPV and FQNQEV (reference sequence). Partial CDR3 DNA: TGTGCCAGCAGTCTCCAGGCAAACTCCGACTACACC. Its translation is CASSLQANSDYT. The entire CDR3 sequence reads CASSLQANSDYTF.

This clone was found a few times. The genes are named according to mouse. The sequence runs out 1 residue before the end of the CDR3; the remainder is reconstructed from the germline J gene. This sequence joins TRBV15 and TRBJ2-4; D gene uncertain. This CDR3 spans 12 amino acids. The V end lost 3 bases, the J end lost 0 bases, and 1 base lay between the germline ends. CDR1 is SGHND, CDR2 FRSKSL, per germline. CDR3 protein: CASSFSQNTLYF. The covered CDR3 bases are TGTGCCAGCAGTTTCAGTCAAAACACCTTGTAC. Combining the CDR3 with reference TRBV15 and TRBJ2-4 gives the whole variable domain DAGVTQTPRHEVAEKGQTIILKCEPVSGHNDLFWYRQTKIQGLELLSYFRSKSLMEDGGAFKDRFKAEMLNSSFSTLKIQPTEPKDSAVYLCASSFSQNTLYFGAGTRLSVL.

Remarks on this clone: Each gene name is a mouse one. The read ends 1 residue shy of where the CDR3 ends; the end is completed using the germline J gene. This sequence joins TRBV26 and TRBJ2-4; a weak D match, TRBD1 (5 bases). The CDR3 length is 13 residues. Germline V gene sequence: CDR1 KGHPV, CDR2 FQNQEV (reference sequence). V was trimmed by 6 bases and J by 0 bases, leaving 7 bases between them. CDR3 DNA, as far as it was read: TGTGCCAGCAGAAGACAGAGTCAAAACACCTTGTAC. It translates to CASRRQSQNTLY. From start to end, the CDR3 is CASRRQSQNTLYF.

This clone was observed a handful of times. Each gene name is a mouse one. The CDR3 end is not reached by the read, which stops 1 residue before it; the germline J gene fills it in. V gene TRBV3 combines with J gene TRBJ2-7; D possibly uses TRBD1 or TRBD2 (5 bases each). The V gene lost 8 bases and the J gene lost 7 bases, with 12 bases spanning the gap. Germline-derived CDR1 and CDR2 are SNHLY and FYNGKV (reference sequence). The CDR3 is 11 amino acids. CDR3 DNA (partial): TGTGCCAGCGCGCGGGGGTGGGAACAGTAC. This sequence encodes CASARGWEQY. The entire CDR3 protein reads CASARGWEQYF.

By frequency in the sample, this clone is medium-sized. Germline and genes here are mouse. Read data end 1 residue before the CDR3 end; the end is taken from the germline J gene. V usage is TRBV13-1 and J usage is TRBJ2-1, with TRBD2 matching over 9 bases. V lost 6 bases to trimming and J lost 0 bases; unmatched junction nucleotides: 1. The CDR3 consists of 14 residues. Looked up from germline, CDR1 is NSHNY and CDR2 is SYGAGN. Here the CDR3 reads CASKTGGNYAEQFF. The CDR3 DNA, read in part, is TGTGCCAGCAAGACTGGGGGTAACTATGCTGAGCAGTTC.

This clone has only a few counts. These gene names are mouse names. The read stops 1 residue short of the end of the CDR3; the missing end is completed from the germline J gene. The chain recombines TRBV26 with TRBJ1-2, with D possibly TRBD1 on 5 matching bases. Germline V gene lookup returns CDR1 KGHPV and CDR2 FQNQEV (reference sequence). V was clipped by 4 bases and J by 1 base, with 7 bases between them. CDR3 length: 13 amino acids. Partial CDR3 DNA: TGTGCCAGCAGTCATGGACAAAACTCCGACTACACC. Amino acid sequence: CASSHGQNSDYT. The whole CDR3 protein is CASSHGQNSDYTF.

About this clone itself: Gene labels here are mouse ones. The read halts 1 residue ahead of the CDR3 end, with the missing end drawn from the germline J gene. The rearrangement joins TRBV1 to TRBJ2-4; no clear D. This CDR3 is 14 amino acids long. Germline V gene lookup returns CDR1 NSQYPW and CDR2 LRSPGD (reference sequence). V was cut by 0 bases and J by 0 bases, with 4 bases left in between. CDR3 DNA (partial): TGCACCTGCAGTGCAGACAGCAGTCAAAACACCTTGTAC. This encodes CTCSADSSQNTLY. The CDR3 in full is CTCSADSSQNTLYF.

As to this clone: Germline and genes: mouse. The CDR3 goes on 1 residue after the read ends, and that part is filled in from the germline J gene. The gene calls are TRBV3 and TRBJ2-7, with TRBD2 identical over 12 bases. The germline CDR1 and CDR2 sequences are SNHLY and FYNGKV (reference sequence). The CDR3 runs 15 residues. V gave up 5 bases and J gave up 6 bases; unmatched junction bases: 8. Partial CDR3 DNA: TGTGCCAGCAGCCCCCTGACTGGGGGGGCGAGTGAACAGTAC. Translation: CASSPLTGGASEQY. The complete CDR3 reads CASSPLTGGASEQYF.

This clone counts as medium-sized. The listed genes are named as in mouse. The missing CDR3 end, 1 residue past where the read stops, is filled in from the germline J gene. This chain joins TRBV26 and TRBJ2-7; D not certain. CDR1 KGHPV and CDR2 FQNQEV come from the germline V gene (reference sequence). The CDR3 has 12 amino acids. The germline V and J ends were trimmed by 0 bases and 7 bases, with 7 bases remaining between them. Incomplete CDR3 DNA: TGTGCCAGCAGTCTGTCCAGAGGGGAACAGTAC. Residues: CASSLSRGEQY. The CDR3 reads in full as CASSLSRGEQYF.

A note on this clone: The gene names given are mouse names. Coverage ceases 1 residue before the CDR3 finishes, and the germline J gene fills in the end. The rearrangement links TRBV26 to TRBJ1-3; 9 nucleotides agree with TRBD1. After removal of 5 bases from V and 4 bases from J, the junction contained 3 bases not matched to a gene. Per germline, CDR1 KGHPV and CDR2 FQNQEV (reference sequence). The CDR3 has 14 amino acids. CDR3 bases read: TGTGCCAGCAGTGGGGACAGGGTAGGAAATACGCTCTAT. Amino acid sequence: CASSGDRVGNTLY. The full CDR3 is CASSGDRVGNTLYF.

A remark on this clone: Mouse gene names and germline throughout. The read is 1 residue too short to cover the CDR3 end, so that end is filled in from the germline J gene. The V gene is TRBV15, the J gene TRBJ2-4; D is perhaps TRBD1 (6 bases). Trimming left V 6 bases short and J 0 bases short, with 10 bases between. The CDR3 totals 14 residues. The germline V gene has CDR1 SGHND and CDR2 FRSKSL. The chain's CDR3 is CASSRDISQNTLYF. The DNA read from the CDR3 is TGTGCCAGCAGCCGGGACATTAGTCAAAACACCTTGTAC.

As to this clone: Gene names follow the mouse nomenclature. The CDR3 extends 1 residue past the end of the read, so its final part is completed from the germline J gene. Other nucleotide sequences in the sample specify the same CDR3. The V gene is TRBV3, the J gene TRBJ1-1, with D possibly TRBD1 on 6 matching bases. Deletions cut 5 bases from V and 0 bases from J, with 10 bases between. CDR1 SNHLY and CDR2 FYNGKV come from the germline V gene (reference sequence). The CDR3 contains 14 residues. The CDR3 sequence: CASSPGQTNTEVFF. Partial CDR3 DNA: TGTGCCAGCAGCCCCGGACAGACAAACACAGAAGTCTTC. Variable domain in full (rest from reference TRBV3 and TRBJ1-1): GPKVLQIPSHQIIDMGQMVTLNCDPVSNHLYFYWYKQILGQQMEFLVNFYNGKVMEKSKLFKDQFSVERPDGSYFTLKIQPTALEDSAVYFCASSPGQTNTEVFFGKGTRLTVV.